Presented here are 8 T cell receptor beta chains from one specimen sequenced in a study of blood T cell repertoires in COVID-19. Sequencing was performed with immunoSEQ multiplex PCR; in TCRdb, only in-frame clones are kept and a portion is missing. The profile shows 70,000 to 100,000 clones, about 88% of them singletons. What was sequenced was peripheral blood. The receptors here all came from a woman aged 80 or over with acute or convalescent COVID-19.

The V call is TRBV28, the J call TRBJ1-5; 9 nucleotides agree with TRBD1. The germline CDR1 and CDR2 sequences are MDHEN and SYDVKM. The trim removed 6 bases at V and 3 bases at J, leaving 6 bases unmatched. The CDR3 is made up of 15 amino acids. Written as DNA, the CDR3 is TGTGCCAGCAGGGCTACAGGGGGCATCAATCAGCCCCAGCATTTT. Translated: CASRATGGINQPQHF. Complete variable domain (other parts from reference TRBV28 and TRBJ1-5): DVKVTQSSRYLVKRTGEKVFLECVQDMDHENMFWYRQDPGLGLRLIYFSYDVKMKEKGDIPEGYSVSREKKERFSLILESASTNQTSMYLCASRATGGINQPQHFGDGTRLSIL.

V is TRBV7-2 and J is TRBJ2-2; 8 bases fit TRBD2. This CDR3 is built from 13 residues. The V gene's germline CDR1 is SGHTA and CDR2 FQGNSA. After removal of 3 bases from V and 6 bases from J, the junction contained 0 bases not matched to a gene. As DNA, the CDR3 is TGTGCCAGCAGCTTGGGACTAGCCGGGGAGCTGTTTTTT. This sequence encodes CASSLGLAGELFF.

The V call is TRBV28, the J call TRBJ1-1; D is perhaps TRBD1 (6 bases). Germline V CDR1 and CDR2: MDHEN, SYDVKM. Trimming pared 5 bases from V and 6 bases from J, leaving 13 bases between. CDR3 size: 13 residues. This chain's CDR3 is CASSAQGRPEAFF. For the CDR3, the DNA is TGTGCCAGCAGTGCACAGGGAAGGCCTGAAGCTTTCTTT.

The genes are TRBV24-1 and TRBJ1-5; TRBD1 is a possible D gene (6 bases). The CDR3 is 15 amino acids. Trimming pared 7 bases from V and 4 bases from J, leaving 16 bases between. Germline V lookup: CDR1 KGHDR, CDR2 SFDVKD. CDR3: CATSASDSLNQPQHF. The DNA of the CDR3 is TGTGCCACCAGCGCGTCGGACAGCTTAAATCAGCCCCAGCATTTT.

V gene TRBV19 combines with J gene TRBJ1-6, with 7 bases that match TRBD1. CDR1 is LNHDA and CDR2 is SQIVND in the germline V gene (reference sequence). V was pared by 4 bases and J by 8 bases, with 17 bases of the junction left unmatched. CDR3 length equals 18 residues. The CDR3 loop is CASSSIRGPGGLDSPLHF. CDR3 DNA sequence: TGTGCCAGTAGTAGTATAAGGGGGCCCGGCGGTTTGGATTCACCCCTCCACTTT.

The chain uses TRBV6-1 and TRBJ1-2; D gene ambiguous. Germline values: CDR1 MNHNS, CDR2 SASEGT. Trimming removed 3 bases from V and 4 bases from J, with 12 bases in between. The CDR3 spans 14 residues. The CDR3 loop is CASSDAGHLYGYTF. CDR3 bases: TGTGCCAGCAGTGATGCTGGGCACCTCTATGGCTACACCTTC.

This clone was recorded once. This sequence joins TRBV29-1 and TRBJ1-1; the match to TRBD1 covers 7 bases. The germline V gene encodes CDR1 SQVTM and CDR2 ANQGSEA. CDR3 length equals 14 residues. With 2 bases clipped from V and 4 bases from J, the junction kept 7 bases outside the gene matches. The CDR3 region is CSVELRQGSTEAFF. CDR3 coding DNA: TGCAGCGTTGAACTTCGACAGGGATCCACTGAAGCTTTCTTT.

This clone was counted a single time. The chain employs TRBV5-1 and TRBJ2-1; tentatively, D is TRBD2 (6 bases). V was clipped by 4 bases and J by 0 bases, with 11 bases between them. Germline-derived CDR1 and CDR2 are SGHRS and YFSETQ. The CDR3 runs 15 residues. This CDR3 reads CASSVNGGSYNEQFF. CDR3 nucleotide sequence: TGCGCCAGCAGCGTTAACGGGGGCTCCTACAATGAGCAGTTCTTC. Combining the CDR3 with reference TRBV5-1 and TRBJ2-1 gives the whole variable domain KAGVTQTPRYLIKTRGQQVTLSCSPISGHRSVSWYQQTPGQGLQFLFEYFSETQRNKGNFPGRFSGRQFSNSRSEMNVSTLELGDSALYLCASSVNGGSYNEQFFGPGTRLTVL.